This T cell receptor beta chain was identified during a study of OX40 agonist ivuxolimab in advanced cancers. Study-level results: With doses of 0.1 to 3.0 mg/kg, CD4+ and CD8+ blood T cells had undergone clonal expansion by week 6.

This CDR3 is 15 amino acids long. TCRdb's copy holds only in-frame clones and misses some; the assay was immunoSEQ multiplex PCR. This table has 60,000 to 100,000 clones, about 90% appearing once. The cohort excluded patients with autoimmune disease history or systemic immunosuppression. Baseline was the first blood sampling point, followed by cycle 4 day 1 and cycle 7 day 1. A note on this clone: Its specificity is unknown.

This TCR derives from an adult with an advanced solid tumor such as melanoma, head and neck, liver or kidney cancer. The source material was CD4+ or CD8+ T cells sorted from blood, sampled in a trial of the OX40 agonist ivuxolimab. V usage is TRBV12-1 and J usage is TRBJ2-7; the table's D gene call, TRBD1, was not cross checked with the DNA. TRBV12-1 is a pseudogene segment. The CDR3, as DNA: TGTGCCAGCAGCCCCACAGGGGCGTTCTCCTACGAGCAGTACTTC. It encodes CASSPTGAFSYEQYF.